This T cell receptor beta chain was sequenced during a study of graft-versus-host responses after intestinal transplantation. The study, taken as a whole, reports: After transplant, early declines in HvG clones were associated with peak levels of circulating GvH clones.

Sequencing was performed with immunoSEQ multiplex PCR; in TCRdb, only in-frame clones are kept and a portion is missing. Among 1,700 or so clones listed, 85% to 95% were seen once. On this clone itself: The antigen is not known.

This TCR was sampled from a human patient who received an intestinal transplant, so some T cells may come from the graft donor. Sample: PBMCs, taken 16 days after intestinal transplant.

The CDR3 DNA is TGCGCCAGCAGCTTGGCCCCGGGCAGGGTGGACAACGTCCTGACTTTC. Its translation is CASSLAPGRVDNVLTF. J is TRBJ2-6 and V is TRBV5-1; a possible D gene is TRBD1 (5 bases). Per germline, CDR1 SGHRS and CDR2 YFSETQ. Trimming stripped 0 bases from V and 9 bases from J, with 16 bases between. There are 16 residues in the CDR3.